This TCR beta chain is drawn from a study of T cell responses to AZD1222 COVID-19 vaccine. The CDR3 is 16 amino acids. The ends lost 2 bases at V and 9 bases at J; junction bases unmatched: 5. Germline V CDR1 and CDR2: WSHSY, SAAADI. The method was immunoSEQ multiplex PCR; TCRdb's version includes in-frame clones alone and lacks a portion of them. Here the sample spans fewer than 150,000 clones, about nine tenths being singletons. The receptor was derived from an adult in good health. The chain combines TRBV10-2 with TRBJ2-1; 15 positions agree with TRBD2. Sequenced material: peripheral blood, taken on day 0 of AZD1222 vaccination. The CDR3 protein is CASSELRGLAGGEQFF. CDR3 coding DNA: TGCGCCAGCAGTGAGCTGAGGGGACTAGCGGGAGGTGAGCAGTTCTTC.